Sequencing of this T cell receptor beta chain was carried out in a study of CD8+CD57+ T cells in acquired aplastic anemia. About the study: On average, sorted CD4+ and CD8+ cells gave about 3.1 ug of DNA. Findings of the study overall: Between the patient and control groups, CD8+ Simpson's diversity did not differ significantly. Researchers report that twenty-nine CD8+ CDR3 sequences appeared in both patients and controls.

Concerning this clonotype: Its antigen is undetermined.

CDR3 and TCR beta VDJ profiling relied on a genomic DNA template. TCRdb used MiXCR to reprocess the reads, holding one entry per CDR3 protein. The sample shows around 190,000 distinct CDR3 sequences, roughly 55% of them seen only once. The sequence derives from a human donor in good health. Sequencing was carried out using sorted CD4+, CD8+, or CD8+CD57+ T cells (not recorded which) from PBMCs.

CDR3 DNA: TGTGCCAGCAGCTTAGGACCGGGACTCAGTGGAGCGGATGAGCAGTATTTT. It codes for CASSLGPGLSGADEQYF. The rearrangement links TRBV7-9 to TRBJ2-3, with D perhaps TRBD2 (6 bases). Germline CDR1 SEHNR, CDR2 FQNEAQ (reference sequence). Trimming took 1 base from V and 11 from J, leaving 25 bases between them. The CDR3 loop spans 17 amino acids.